A single sample is the source of the 25 T cell receptor beta chains below, sequenced in a study of blood T cell repertoires in COVID-19. The repertoire was sequenced with immunoSEQ multiplex PCR; TCRdb's copy has only in-frame clones and lacks some. The sample yields 20,000 to 30,000 clones, roughly 90% seen once. The material sequenced was peripheral blood. The receptors come from a human donor in a cohort sampled during active COVID-19.

This clone has only one observation. The conserved phenylalanine or tryptophan normally closing the CDR3 is absent here, so this likely arose from a read error. No DNA is shown, since the ends of the CDR3 on it are uncertain; the CDR3 is the one TCRdb lists. The chain combines TRBV6-5 with TRBJ2-7; the D call TRBD2 from the table was never checked on the DNA. From germline, CDR1 is MNHEY and CDR2 SVGAGI. Ends included, the CDR3 has 10 residues. The CDR3 loop reads CASSYSRLAH.

The chain employs TRBV5-1 and TRBJ1-1; no definite D call. Per the germline V gene, CDR1 is SGHRS and CDR2 is YFSETQ. V dropped 6 bases and J dropped 0 bases, with 12 bases sitting between them. The CDR3 consists of 14 residues. The CDR3 DNA is TGCGCCAGCACCCAAAACACCGTGAACACTGAAGCTTTCTTT. Amino acids: CASTQNTVNTEAFF. Drawing the rest from reference TRBV5-1 and TRBJ1-1, the complete variable domain is KAGVTQTPRYLIKTRGQQVTLSCSPISGHRSVSWYQQTPGQGLQFLFEYFSETQRNKGNFPGRFSGRQFSNSRSEMNVSTLELGDSALYLCASTQNTVNTEAFFGQGTRLTVV.

The rearrangement links TRBV3-1 (or the pseudogene TRBV3-2) to TRBJ2-1; 10 nucleotides match TRBD2. The CDR3 totals 16 residues. In germline, CDR1 is LGHDT, CDR2 YNNKEL (reference sequence). The V gene end was trimmed by 2 bases and the J gene end by 0 bases; junction bases not matched to a gene: 1. CDR3 sequence (DNA): TGTGCCAGCAGCCAAACTAGCGGGGCCTCCTACAATGAGCAGTTCTTC. Protein sequence: CASSQTSGASYNEQFF.

The rearrangement uses TRBV27 and TRBJ1-4, with unresolved D. This CDR3 contains 14 residues. Germline V gives CDR1 MNHEY, CDR2 SMNVEV (reference sequence). Trimming left V 9 bases short and J 8 bases short, with 19 bases between. The CDR3 sequence is CARNRAPREEKLFF. The CDR3 nucleotides read TGTGCCAGAAACCGGGCTCCGAGGGAGGAAAAACTGTTTTTT.

This clone was seen just once. The chain is built from TRBV6-5 and TRBJ2-7, with TRBD2 matching over 8 bases. The CDR3 extends over 14 amino acids. Trimming removed 7 bases from V and 6 bases from J; junction bases left unmatched: 11. From germline, CDR1 is MNHEY and CDR2 SVGAGI. This CDR3 is CASNRGGSGSEQYF. CDR3 nucleotide sequence: TGTGCCAGCAACCGCGGGGGCAGCGGGAGCGAGCAGTACTTC.

The CDR3 DNA follows: TGTGCCAGTAGTTTCCGTTCTGGAAACACCATATATTTT. This sequence encodes CASSFRSGNTIYF. This sequence joins TRBV19 and TRBJ1-3; D not certain. The CDR3 totals 13 residues. V was pared by 5 bases and J by 1 base, with 6 bases between. Germline CDR1 reads LNHDA; CDR2 reads SQIVND (reference sequence). Full variable domain (remainder filled in from reference TRBV19 and TRBJ1-3): DGGITQSPKYLFRKEGQNVTLSCEQNLNHDAMYWYRQDPGQGLRLIYYSQIVNDFQKGDIAEGYSVSREKKESFPLTVTSAQKNPTAFYLCASSFRSGNTIYFGEGSWLTVV.

The chain uses TRBV7-9 and TRBJ1-4; D not resolved. The CDR3 loop spans 13 amino acids. The V gene's germline CDR1 is SEHNR and CDR2 FQNEAQ (reference sequence). Trimming left V 5 bases short and J 10 bases short, with 14 bases between. This CDR3 reads CASSPRERGKLFF. CDR3 DNA: TGTGCCAGCAGCCCCCGCGAGAGAGGAAAACTGTTTTTT.

The genes are TRBV11-2 and TRBJ2-7, with D maybe TRBD2 (5 bases). The CDR3 loop spans 13 amino acids. From germline, CDR1 is SGHAT and CDR2 FQNNGV. Between the trimmed V and J ends, which lost 5 bases and 5 bases, there was a span of 13 bases. In DNA form, the CDR3 reads TGTGCCAGCAGCCCAAGCTGGGGAGACGAGCAGTACTTC. Its protein is CASSPSWGDEQYF.

This clone has only a few counts. The chain recombines TRBV6-2 or TRBV6-3 with TRBJ1-5, with unresolved D. In germline, CDR1 is MNHEY, CDR2 SVGEGT. This CDR3 contains 13 residues. Trimming shortened V by 2 bases and J by 5 bases, and 7 bases separated the two germline ends. The CDR3 nucleotides are TGTGCCAGCAGTTACCTTCAGGATCAGCCCCAGCATTTT. It translates to CASSYLQDQPQHF.

The chain employs TRBV5-5 and TRBJ2-7; possible D gene TRBD1, 5 bases. Germline CDR1 is SGHKS and CDR2 is YYEKEE (reference sequence). Trimming removed 3 bases at V and 2 bases at J, with 15 bases between. CDR3 length equals 15 residues. CDR3 DNA: TGTGCCAGCAGCTCCAAGGCAGGGCCAACCTACGAGCAGTACTTC. It specifies CASSSKAGPTYEQYF.

The gene calls are TRBV13 and TRBJ2-2, with 7 bases identical to TRBD2. The length of the CDR3 is 15 residues. The germline CDR1 and CDR2 sequences are PRHDT and FYEKMQ (reference sequence). J gave up 3 bases and V 5 bases, and 6 bases lay outside the gene matches. The CDR3 spells CASSPQRGYTGELFF. The CDR3 DNA sequence: TGTGCCAGCAGCCCCCAGCGGGGATACACCGGGGAGCTGTTTTTT.

On this clone itself: The junction departs from the called germline gene at one end, perhaps through a read error. The V call is TRBV11-3, the J call TRBJ2-7; possible D gene TRBD1, 5 bases. Germline V gene sequence: CDR1 SGHNT, CDR2 YENEEA. The CDR3 totals 12 residues. The CDR3 loop is CASSLDSYEQYF. The CDR3 DNA sequence: TGTGCCAGCAGCCTAGACAGCTACGAGCAGTACTTC.

J is TRBJ2-7 and V is TRBV7-2, with D unresolved. The CDR3 consists of 14 residues. Per germline, CDR1 SGHTA and CDR2 FQGNSA. Between the trimmed V and J ends, which lost 1 base and 6 bases, there was a span of 13 bases. This chain's CDR3 is CASSLVPANGEQYF. CDR3 sequence (DNA): TGTGCCAGCAGCTTAGTCCCAGCGAATGGCGAGCAGTACTTC.

V is TRBV7-2 and J is TRBJ2-3, with 11 bases matching TRBD2. J lost 9 bases, V lost 5 bases, and 10 bases had no gene match. The CDR3 has 15 residues. In germline, CDR1 is SGHTA, CDR2 FQGNSA. Here the CDR3 reads CASSDLSGGAGTQYF. Here the CDR3 DNA reads TGTGCCAGCAGCGATCTTAGCGGGGGGGCTGGGACGCAGTATTTT.

The V call is TRBV7-6, the J call TRBJ1-3; 7 nucleotides line up with TRBD1. After removal of 1 base from V and 3 bases from J, the junction contained 3 bases not matched to a gene. CDR1 is SGHVS and CDR2 is FNYEAQ in the germline V gene. This CDR3 is built from 15 residues. CDR3 in DNA: TGTGCCAGCAGCTTAGGGGGGACAGTTGGAAACACCATATATTTT. Residues: CASSLGGTVGNTIYF.

The chain is built from TRBV14 and TRBJ1-2; D perhaps matches TRBD1 (5 bases). Germline V gene data show CDR1 as SGHDN and CDR2 as FVKESK. There are 15 residues in the CDR3. The germline V and J ends were trimmed by 4 bases and 2 bases, with 14 bases remaining between them. CDR3 in DNA: TGTGCCAGCAGCCCCGTTCGGGACTGGAACTATGGCTACACCTTC. Residues: CASSPVRDWNYGYTF.

This chain links TRBV4-1 with TRBJ1-4, with 12 bases fitting TRBD1. CDR1 is MGHRA, CDR2 YSYEKL, per germline. Trimming cost V 3 bases and J 7 bases; bases outside gene matches: 6. There are 16 residues in the CDR3. CDR3 sequence reads: CASSQGQGARGEKLFF. DNA of the CDR3: TGCGCCAGCAGCCAGGGACAGGGGGCGCGTGGTGAAAAACTGTTTTTT.

The chain uses TRBV9 and TRBJ1-1, with a possible D match to TRBD1 (5 bases). Trimming removed 3 bases at V and 2 bases at J, with 11 bases between. Germline-derived CDR1 and CDR2 are SGDLS and YYNGEE. The length of the CDR3 is 14 residues. The CDR3 DNA reads as TGTGCCAGCAGCGAGTCGACAGTTAACACTGAAGCTTTCTTT. Amino acid sequence: CASSESTVNTEAFF.

The V and J genes are TRBV5-1 and TRBJ2-3, with unresolved D. V dropped 5 bases and J dropped 1 base, with 11 bases sitting between them. Germline V CDR1 and CDR2: SGHRS, YFSETQ. The CDR3 runs to 14 residues. CDR3 coding DNA: TGCGCCAGCAGACCTATAGCAGGCACAGATACGCAGTATTTT. Its translation: CASRPIAGTDTQYF.

The rearrangement joins TRBV6-5 to TRBJ1-1, with 11 bases that match TRBD1. This CDR3 comprises 14 residues. The V gene's germline CDR1 is MNHEY and CDR2 SVGAGI. With V trimmed by 6 bases and J by 10 bases, 10 bases remained unmatched. The CDR3 nucleotides are TGTGCCAGCAGAACCCCCGGGACAGGGGGATTAGCTTTCTTT. Protein product: CASRTPGTGGLAFF.

This clone was observed a handful of times. The rearrangement uses TRBV15 and TRBJ2-5, with 12 bases identical to TRBD2. The V gene end was trimmed by 1 base and the J gene end by 5 bases; junction bases not matched to a gene: 8. CDR1 is LNHNV, CDR2 YYDKDF, per germline (reference sequence). The CDR3 consists of 17 residues. CDR3 nucleotide sequence: TGTGCCACCAGCAGAGGGGCCCAGACTAGCGGGGGTGAGACCCAGTACTTC. This encodes CATSRGAQTSGGETQYF.

The rearrangement links TRBV6-5 to TRBJ2-1; 12 nucleotides match TRBD2. CDR1 is MNHEY and CDR2 is SVGAGI in the germline V gene. The CDR3 consists of 14 residues. The V and J ends lost 8 bases and 8 bases, in that order; junction bases with no gene match: 7. CDR3 nucleotides: TGTGCCAGCCGGGCTAGCGGGGGGGTGTATGAGCAGTTCTTC. Translated: CASRASGGVYEQFF.

This rearrangement joins TRBV29-1 to TRBJ2-7; tentative D call: TRBD1 (5 bases). CDR1 SQVTM and CDR2 ANQGSEA come from the germline V gene. V gave up 7 bases and J gave up 2 bases, with 12 bases separating them. The CDR3 contains 12 residues. CDR3 bases: TGCAGCGCCCGAGACAGCGCCTACGAGCAGTACTTC. Amino acids: CSARDSAYEQYF.

The chain couples TRBV29-1 to TRBJ2-7; TRBD2 is a possible D gene (5 bases). The CDR3 spans 11 residues. CDR1 and CDR2 from the germline V gene are SQVTM and ANQGSEA. With 6 bases removed from V and 2 bases from J, the gap between germline ends came to 8 bases. The CDR3 protein is CSVGVTYEQYF. Here the CDR3 DNA reads TGCAGCGTCGGGGTGACCTACGAGCAGTACTTC.

The chain combines TRBV11-2 with TRBJ2-3; D is ambiguous. Germline V CDR1 and CDR2: SGHAT, FQNNGV. The CDR3 loop spans 14 amino acids. V lost 0 bases and J 2 bases, leaving 6 bases between the germline ends. CDR3 in amino acids: CASSLDLNTDTQYF. The CDR3 bases are TGTGCCAGCAGCTTAGATCTTAACACAGATACGCAGTATTTT.